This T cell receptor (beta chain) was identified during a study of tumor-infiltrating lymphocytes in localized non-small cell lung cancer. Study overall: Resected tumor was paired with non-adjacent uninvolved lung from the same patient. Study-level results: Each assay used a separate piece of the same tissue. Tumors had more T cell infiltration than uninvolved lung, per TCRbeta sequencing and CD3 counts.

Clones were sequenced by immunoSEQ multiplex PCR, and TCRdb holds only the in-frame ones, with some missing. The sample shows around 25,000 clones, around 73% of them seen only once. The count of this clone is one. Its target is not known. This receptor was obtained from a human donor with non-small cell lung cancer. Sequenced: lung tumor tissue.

This CDR3 reads CSVQRGGYGYTF. The CDR3 nucleotides are TGCAGCGTTCAGAGGGGAGGCTATGGCTACACCTTC. The chain employs TRBV29-1 and TRBJ1-2; weak D call: TRBD1 (5 bases). This CDR3 spans 12 amino acids. The ends were cut back, 5 bases at V and 4 bases at J, with 11 bases in the middle. Germline V CDR1 and CDR2: SQVTM, ANQGSEA. The full variable domain, its missing parts supplied by reference TRBV29-1 and TRBJ1-2, is SAVISQKPSRDICQRGTSLTIQCQVDSQVTMMFWYRQQPGQSLTLIATANQGSEATYESGFVIDKFPISRPNLTFSTLTVSNMSPEDSSIYLCSVQRGGYGYTFGSGTRLTVV.